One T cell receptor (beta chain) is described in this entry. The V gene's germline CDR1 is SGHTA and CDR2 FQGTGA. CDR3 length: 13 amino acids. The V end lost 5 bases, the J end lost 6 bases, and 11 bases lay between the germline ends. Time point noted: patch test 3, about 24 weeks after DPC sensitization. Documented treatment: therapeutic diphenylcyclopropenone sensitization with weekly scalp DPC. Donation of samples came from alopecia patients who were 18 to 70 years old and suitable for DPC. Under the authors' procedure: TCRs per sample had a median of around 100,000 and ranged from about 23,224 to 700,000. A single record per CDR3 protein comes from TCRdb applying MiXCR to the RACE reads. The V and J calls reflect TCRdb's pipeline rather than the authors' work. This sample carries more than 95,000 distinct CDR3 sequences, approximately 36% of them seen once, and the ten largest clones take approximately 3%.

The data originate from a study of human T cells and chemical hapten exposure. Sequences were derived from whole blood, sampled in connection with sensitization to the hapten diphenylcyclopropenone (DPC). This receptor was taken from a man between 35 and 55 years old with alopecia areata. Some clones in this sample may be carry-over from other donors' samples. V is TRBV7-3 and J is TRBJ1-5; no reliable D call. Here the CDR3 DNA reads TGTGCCAGCAGCGAGACCCGTGGTCAGCCCCAGCATTTT. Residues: CASSETRGQPQHF. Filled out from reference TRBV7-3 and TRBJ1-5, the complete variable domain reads GAGVSQTPSNKVTEKGKYVELRCDPISGHTALYWYRQSLGQGPEFLIYFQGTGAADDSGLPNDRFFAVRPEGSVSTLKIQRTERGDSAVYLCASSETRGQPQHFGDGTRLSIL.